Shown below are 27 T cell receptor beta chains from a single sample sequenced in a study of cytomegalovirus exposure and HLA in healthy donors. Amplification used 60 Vbeta primers and 13 Jbeta primers. Assay: immunoSEQ multiplex PCR; the TCRdb copy retains only in-frame clones and omits some. Seen here are more than 150,000 clones, around 78% observed once, and the top ten hold 1.5% to 2%. The material sequenced was PBMCs. The receptors come from a man aged 18 to 29 in good health and CMV-seronegative.

The rearrangement uses TRBV5-1 and TRBJ1-4; a possible D gene is TRBD1 (6 bases). The length of the CDR3 is 14 residues. Germline CDR1 reads SGHRS; CDR2 reads YFSETQ. V was shortened by 3 bases and J by 8 bases, with 14 bases between the two germline ends. The CDR3 protein is CASSSLGGNEKLFF. CDR3 DNA: TGCGCCAGCAGCTCTTTAGGGGGAAACGAAAAACTGTTTTTT.

This rearrangement joins TRBV6-6 to TRBJ1-4, with TRBD1 identical over 8 bases. The V and J ends lost 6 bases and 8 bases, in that order; junction bases with no gene match: 11. Germline CDR1 MNHNY, CDR2 SVGAGI (reference sequence). There are 15 residues in the CDR3. This chain's CDR3 is CASSRGQGRGEKLFF. The DNA of the CDR3 is TGTGCCAGCAGCCGAGGACAGGGTCGTGGGGAAAAACTGTTTTTT.

The V gene is TRBV2, the J gene TRBJ2-7; 8 positions match TRBD1. Germline V lookup: CDR1 SNHLY, CDR2 FYNNEI. V lost 4 bases and J lost 7; bases outside the gene matches: 12. CDR3 length: 15 residues. This CDR3 is CASSGLLTGVREQYF. As DNA, the CDR3 is TGTGCCAGCAGTGGCTTACTGACAGGGGTGAGAGAGCAGTACTTC.

This sequence joins TRBV6-1 and TRBJ1-5; D unresolved. Trimming left V 3 bases short and J 7 bases short, with 7 bases between. CDR1 is MNHNS, CDR2 SASEGT, per germline. There are 12 residues in the CDR3. CDR3 protein: CASSELVQPQHF. The CDR3 nucleotides are TGTGCCAGCAGTGAGCTAGTGCAGCCCCAGCATTTT.

The chain couples TRBV15 to TRBJ2-6; D ambiguous. V was clipped by 5 bases and J by 0 bases, with 17 bases between them. In germline, CDR1 is LNHNV, CDR2 YYDKDF (reference sequence). The CDR3 is made up of 18 amino acids. The CDR3 here is CATSPEAAANSGANVLTF. DNA for the CDR3: TGTGCCACCAGCCCAGAGGCAGCCGCAAACTCTGGGGCCAACGTCCTGACTTTC.

This chain uses TRBV19 with TRBJ1-1, with D unclear. Germline lookup yields CDR1 LNHDA and CDR2 SQIVND (reference sequence). Trimming took off 5 bases at V and 4 bases at J, with 14 bases between the two ends. The length of the CDR3 is 14 residues. CDR3 bases: TGTGCCAGTAGTGTCAGCGTGGTTGGCACTGAAGCTTTCTTT. Its protein product is CASSVSVVGTEAFF.

This chain uses TRBV28 with TRBJ1-2; D uncertain. CDR1 and CDR2 (germline): MDHEN, SYDVKM. Deletions cut 1 base from V and 8 bases from J, with 20 bases between. This CDR3 is built from 16 residues. Here the CDR3 DNA reads TGTGCCAGCAGTTTATCCCCCTCGGCATATGGGAGGGGCTACACCTTC. Translated: CASSLSPSAYGRGYTF.

The chain couples TRBV18 to TRBJ2-7; 10 bases are a match to TRBD2. Germline loops: CDR1 KGHSH, CDR2 LQKENI. The CDR3 is 16 amino acids. Trimming took 6 bases from V and 6 from J; bases not matched to a gene: 14. CDR3 protein: CASSPIPSSGSPEQYF. In DNA, the CDR3 is TGTGCCAGCTCCCCTATTCCCTCTAGCGGGAGTCCCGAGCAGTACTTC.

The chain couples TRBV9 to TRBJ2-2; TRBD2 is a possible D gene (5 bases). Germline values: CDR1 SGDLS, CDR2 YYNGEE. CDR3 size: 14 residues. The V end was cut by 2 bases, the J end by 5 bases, with 10 bases between. This CDR3 is CASSVVRETGELFF. The CDR3 nucleotides are TGTGCCAGCAGCGTCGTTCGGGAAACCGGGGAGCTGTTTTTT.

V gene TRBV9 combines with J gene TRBJ2-3, with 8 bases aligning to TRBD2. V trimming: 0 bases; J trimming: 5 bases; junction bases outside the gene matches: 11. CDR1 SGDLS and CDR2 YYNGEE come from the germline V gene. CDR3 length equals 17 residues. CDR3 bases: TGTGCCAGCAGCGTAGATATGGCGGGGGGAATTCTAGATACGCAGTATTTT. Translating it yields CASSVDMAGGILDTQYF. Variable domain in full (rest from reference TRBV9 and TRBJ2-3): DSGVTQTPKHLITATGQRVTLRCSPRSGDLSVYWYQQSLDQGLQFLIQYYNGEERAKGNILERFSAQQFPDLHSELNLSSLELGDSALYFCASSVDMAGGILDTQYFGPGTRLTVL.

This rearrangement joins TRBV6-5 to TRBJ1-2; TRBD1 might be the D (5 bases). The CDR3 has 15 residues. CDR1 and CDR2 from the germline V gene are MNHEY and SVGAGI. Trimming cost V 8 bases and J 8 bases, with 24 bases left between them. CDR3 sequence: CASHLGGSATRGYTF. The CDR3, as DNA: TGTGCCAGCCACCTGGGGGGGTCGGCTACTCGGGGCTACACCTTC.

The chain is built from TRBV27 and TRBJ1-2; the match to TRBD1 covers 8 bases. CDR3 size: 16 residues. J was trimmed by 2 bases and V by 1 base; bases with no gene match: 6. The germline V gene has CDR1 MNHEY and CDR2 SMNVEV (reference sequence). CDR3 region: CASSLWGRQGNYGYTF. For the CDR3, the DNA is TGTGCCAGCAGTTTATGGGGTCGACAGGGGAACTATGGCTACACCTTC.

The V and J genes are TRBV7-2 and TRBJ2-7; no reliable D call. CDR1 and CDR2 (germline): SGHTA, FQGNSA. The CDR3 loop spans 12 amino acids. Trimming stripped 6 bases from V and 0 bases from J, with 6 bases between. The CDR3 coding sequence is TGTGCCAGCAGTTTCAACTCCTACGAGCAGTACTTC. Translated, it gives CASSFNSYEQYF.

The chain links TRBV11-2 to TRBJ2-2; TRBD1 agrees at 7 bases. V shed 5 bases and J 1 base; nucleotides not matched to a gene: 10. The CDR3 covers 17 residues. Looked up from germline, CDR1 is SGHAT and CDR2 is FQNNGV. The CDR3 sequence: CASSRTMTGMNTGELFF. The CDR3 bases are TGTGCCAGCAGCCGAACCATGACAGGGATGAACACCGGGGAGCTGTTTTTT.

The gene calls are TRBV19 and TRBJ2-1; the match to TRBD1 covers 7 bases. This CDR3 comprises 14 residues. Germline V lookup: CDR1 LNHDA, CDR2 SQIVND (reference sequence). After removal of 3 bases from V and 4 bases from J, the junction contained 3 bases not matched to a gene. The CDR3 is CASSITTGYNEQFF. For the CDR3, the DNA is TGTGCCAGTAGTATCACGACAGGGTACAATGAGCAGTTCTTC.

This chain's CDR3 is CASTLWGGNNEQFF. Here the CDR3 DNA reads TGTGCCAGCACCTTATGGGGCGGGAACAATGAGCAGTTCTTC. The chain employs TRBV6-5 and TRBJ2-1; weak D call: TRBD2 (6 bases). Per germline, CDR1 MNHEY and CDR2 SVGAGI. The CDR3 has 14 amino acids. V was pared by 7 bases and J by 5 bases, with 15 bases between.

J is TRBJ2-2 and V is TRBV6-4; 8 bases align to TRBD1. V shed 3 bases and J 5 bases; nucleotides not matched to a gene: 5. The CDR3 contains 15 residues. Germline CDR1 is MRHNA and CDR2 is SNTAGT. This chain's CDR3 is CASSDRQGFTGELFF. CDR3 bases: TGTGCCAGCAGTGATCGACAGGGGTTTACCGGGGAGCTGTTTTTT.

This CDR3 is CASSLGQGTGLGTEAFF. The DNA for the CDR3 is TGCGCCAGCAGCTTGGGACAGGGGACAGGGCTTGGCACTGAAGCTTTCTTT. This chain uses TRBV5-1 with TRBJ1-1, with 9 bases matching TRBD1. Germline V gene lookup returns CDR1 SGHRS and CDR2 YFSETQ. The junction had 10 bases not matched to a gene; V was cut back by 0 bases and J by 4 bases. The CDR3 runs 17 residues.

The genes are TRBV5-4 and TRBJ1-2, with TRBD1 matching over 7 bases. Per the germline V gene, CDR1 is SGHNT and CDR2 is YYREEE (reference sequence). V lost 4 bases and J lost 0; bases outside the gene matches: 3. CDR3 length: 14 amino acids. CDR3 DNA: TGTGCCAGCAGCCAGACAGGGTCTAACTATGGCTACACCTTC. Translated, it gives CASSQTGSNYGYTF.

The V gene is TRBV6-5, the J gene TRBJ2-5; D gene unclear. V was pared by 2 bases and J by 5 bases, with 12 bases between. Germline values: CDR1 MNHEY, CDR2 SVGAGI. This CDR3 has 14 amino acids. The CDR3 region has the DNA TGTGCCAGCAGTTACATGTCGGGTGGGGAGACCCAGTACTTC. This codes for CASSYMSGGETQYF.

This clone was counted a few times. V and J are TRBV7-9 and TRBJ2-3; a weak D match, TRBD2 (5 bases). Germline V CDR1 and CDR2: SEHNR, FQNEAQ (reference sequence). This CDR3 contains 15 residues. Trimming stripped 1 base from V and 0 bases from J, with 8 bases between. CDR3 sequence: CASSLVRGSTDTQYF. The CDR3 DNA sequence: TGTGCCAGCAGCTTAGTTCGGGGTAGCACAGATACGCAGTATTTT.

This clone was found a few times. The CDR3 region has the DNA TGTGCCACCAGCAGAGGAGGGGGTATGACTGAAGCTTTCTTT. It is translated as CATSRGGGMTEAFF. The rearrangement joins TRBV15 to TRBJ1-1, with D tentatively TRBD1 (6 bases). Germline CDR1 and CDR2: LNHNV and YYDKDF (reference sequence). Trimming removed 1 base at V and 5 bases at J, with 11 bases between. The CDR3 extends over 14 amino acids.

The chain carries TRBV9 and TRBJ2-7; weak D call: TRBD2 (6 bases). CDR3 size: 14 residues. Looked up from germline, CDR1 is SGDLS and CDR2 is YYNGEE. Trimming left V 3 bases short and J 5 bases short, with 15 bases between. The CDR3 DNA sequence: TGTGCCAGCAGCGCAAGCGGGCCCCTGGACGAGCAGTACTTC. Amino acid sequence: CASSASGPLDEQYF.

In its sample, this clone was seen a few times. V and J are TRBV19 and TRBJ1-5, with no clear D. Trimming stripped 1 base from V and 7 bases from J, with 8 bases between. CDR1 LNHDA and CDR2 SQIVND come from the germline V gene (reference sequence). The CDR3 contains 13 residues. CDR3 residues: CASSIGPRQPQHF. The CDR3, as DNA: TGTGCCAGTAGTATAGGTCCCAGGCAGCCCCAGCATTTT.

This clone was detected only once. V usage is TRBV6-1 and J usage is TRBJ2-3; TRBD2 might be the D (6 bases). CDR3 length equals 14 residues. V was trimmed by 8 bases and J by 0 bases, leaving 12 bases between them. Per germline, CDR1 MNHNS and CDR2 SASEGT. This chain's CDR3 is CASRSGSSTDTQYF. CDR3 in DNA: TGTGCCAGCCGTAGCGGTTCTAGCACAGATACGCAGTATTTT.

This chain links TRBV10-1 with TRBJ2-3; no clear D. V was pared by 4 bases and J by 6 bases, with 11 bases between. Germline V gene lookup returns CDR1 WNHNN and CDR2 SYGVQD (reference sequence). There are 13 residues in the CDR3. The CDR3 sequence is CASSGSLRDTQYF. The CDR3 DNA is TGCGCCAGCAGTGGGTCCCTTCGGGATACGCAGTATTTT.

The V call is TRBV5-1, the J call TRBJ1-1; D is possibly TRBD1 (5 bases). Germline V gene data show CDR1 as SGHRS and CDR2 as YFSETQ. Trimming shortened V by 0 bases and J by 5 bases, and 14 bases separated the two germline ends. The CDR3 sequence is 15 residues long. The chain's CDR3 is CASSLETALGTEAFF. CDR3 bases: TGCGCCAGCAGCTTGGAGACAGCCCTTGGGACTGAAGCTTTCTTT.